This T cell receptor (beta chain) was sequenced in a study of long-term antiretroviral therapy in people with HIV. General study points: The study found that diversity rose after ART but stayed below transplant donor controls. Clonal populations expanded prior to ART predominated within the repertoire at all time points.

A word on this clone: What it binds is not known.

The germline gives CDR1 MNHEY, CDR2 SMNVEV (reference sequence). V lost 3 bases and J lost 8, with 13 bases in between. The CDR3 is 13 amino acids. An immunoSEQ assay, version v3.0, was performed at survey level. Data came from immunoSEQ multiplex PCR; TCRdb stores just in-frame clones and leaves some out. This sample has 35,000 or so clones, with 80% to 90% found just once. The chain couples TRBV27 to TRBJ1-2; D is unresolved. This material consisted of unsorted PBMCs, taken 2.2 years after starting antiretroviral therapy. The sequence was collected from a man between 18 and 29 years old with HIV. The CDR3 protein is CASSFRRNSGYTF. In DNA form, the CDR3 reads TGTGCCAGCAGTTTTCGGAGAAATTCCGGCTACACCTTC.